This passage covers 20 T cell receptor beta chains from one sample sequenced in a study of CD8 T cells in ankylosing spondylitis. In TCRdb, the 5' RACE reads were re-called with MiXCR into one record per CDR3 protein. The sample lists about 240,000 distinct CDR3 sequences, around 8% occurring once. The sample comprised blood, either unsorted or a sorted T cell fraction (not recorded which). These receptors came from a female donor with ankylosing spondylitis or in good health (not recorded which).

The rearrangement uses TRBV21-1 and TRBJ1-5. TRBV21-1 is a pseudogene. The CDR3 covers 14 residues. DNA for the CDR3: TGTGCCAGCAGCAAAGCGTCCAGTAATCAGCCCCAGCATTTT. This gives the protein CASSKASSNQPQHF.

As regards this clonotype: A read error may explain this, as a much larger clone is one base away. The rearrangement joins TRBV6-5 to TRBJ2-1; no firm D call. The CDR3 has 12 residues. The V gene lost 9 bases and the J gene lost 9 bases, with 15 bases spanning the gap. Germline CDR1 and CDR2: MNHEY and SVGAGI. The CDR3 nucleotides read TGTGCCAGGAGCCCCACGGCGGCTGAGCAGTTCTTC. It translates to CARSPTAAEQFF.

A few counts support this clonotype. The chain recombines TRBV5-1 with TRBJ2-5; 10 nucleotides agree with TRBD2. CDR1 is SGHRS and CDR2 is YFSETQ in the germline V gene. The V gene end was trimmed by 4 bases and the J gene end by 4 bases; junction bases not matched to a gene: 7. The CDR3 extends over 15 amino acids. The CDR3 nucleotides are TGCGCCAGCAGCATCCGGGTAGCGGGAGGAGAGACCCAGTACTTC. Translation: CASSIRVAGGETQYF.

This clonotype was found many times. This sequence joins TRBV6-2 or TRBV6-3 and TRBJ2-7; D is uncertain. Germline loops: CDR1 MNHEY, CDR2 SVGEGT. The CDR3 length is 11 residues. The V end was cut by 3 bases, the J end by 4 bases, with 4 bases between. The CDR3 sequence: CASSYIYEQYF. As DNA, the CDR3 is TGTGCCAGCAGTTATATTTACGAGCAGTACTTC.

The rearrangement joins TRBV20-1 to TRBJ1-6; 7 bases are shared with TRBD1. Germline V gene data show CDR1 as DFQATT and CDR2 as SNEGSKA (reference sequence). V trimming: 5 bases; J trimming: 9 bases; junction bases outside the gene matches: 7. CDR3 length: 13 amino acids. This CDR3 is CSADRQGGSPLHF. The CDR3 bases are TGCAGTGCTGATAGACAGGGTGGTTCACCCCTCCACTTT.

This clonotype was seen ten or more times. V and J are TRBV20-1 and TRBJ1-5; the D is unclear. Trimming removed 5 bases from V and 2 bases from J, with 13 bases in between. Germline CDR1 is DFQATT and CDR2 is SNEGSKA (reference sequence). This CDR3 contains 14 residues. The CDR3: CSAPPGRGNQPQHF. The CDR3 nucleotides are TGCAGTGCTCCCCCAGGCCGAGGCAATCAGCCCCAGCATTTT.

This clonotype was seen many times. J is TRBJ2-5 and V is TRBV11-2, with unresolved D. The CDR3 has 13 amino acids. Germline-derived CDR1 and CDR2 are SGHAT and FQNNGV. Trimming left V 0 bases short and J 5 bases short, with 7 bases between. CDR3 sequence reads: CASSLEVHETQYF. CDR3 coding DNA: TGTGCCAGCAGCTTAGAAGTCCACGAGACCCAGTACTTC.

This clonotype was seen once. The CDR3 loop reads CASSLGTGANYGYTF. CDR3 nucleotide sequence: TGCGCCAGCAGCTTGGGGACAGGGGCTAACTATGGCTACACCTTC. This rearrangement joins TRBV5-1 to TRBJ1-2, with 9 bases fitting TRBD1. This CDR3 is built from 15 residues. CDR1 and CDR2 from the germline V gene are SGHRS and YFSETQ. Trimming took 0 bases from V and 0 from J; bases not matched to a gene: 0.

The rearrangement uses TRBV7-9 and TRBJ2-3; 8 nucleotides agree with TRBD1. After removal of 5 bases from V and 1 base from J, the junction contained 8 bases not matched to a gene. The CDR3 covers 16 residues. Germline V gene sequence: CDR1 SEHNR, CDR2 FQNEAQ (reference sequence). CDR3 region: CASSKRTGIGTDTQYF. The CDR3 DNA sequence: TGTGCCAGCAGCAAGCGGACAGGGATCGGCACAGATACGCAGTATTTT.

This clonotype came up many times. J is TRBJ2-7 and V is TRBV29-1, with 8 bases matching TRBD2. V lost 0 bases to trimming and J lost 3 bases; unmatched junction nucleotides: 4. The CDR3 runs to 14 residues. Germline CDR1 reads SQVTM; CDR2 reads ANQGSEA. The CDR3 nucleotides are TGCAGCGTTGAAGATCTCGGGGGGGGCTACGAGCAGTACTTC. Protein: CSVEDLGGGYEQYF.

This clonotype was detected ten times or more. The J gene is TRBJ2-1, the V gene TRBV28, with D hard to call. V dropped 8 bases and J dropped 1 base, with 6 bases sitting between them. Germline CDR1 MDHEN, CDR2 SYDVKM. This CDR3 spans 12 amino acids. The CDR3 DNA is TGTGCCAGCGTGAATTCCTACAATGAGCAGTTCTTC. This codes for CASVNSYNEQFF. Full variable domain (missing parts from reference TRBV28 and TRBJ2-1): DVKVTQSSRYLVKRTGEKVFLECVQDMDHENMFWYRQDPGLGLRLIYFSYDVKMKEKGDIPEGYSVSREKKERFSLILESASTNQTSMYLCASVNSYNEQFFGPGTRLTVL.

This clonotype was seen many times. Here the CDR3 reads CASSLGTGDYDEQYF. Here the CDR3 DNA reads TGTGCCAGCAGCTTAGGGACAGGGGATTACGACGAGCAGTACTTC. This chain links TRBV7-2 with TRBJ2-7, with 9 bases fitting TRBD1. V shed 1 base and J 5 bases; nucleotides not matched to a gene: 6. This CDR3 region has 15 residues. Germline CDR1 and CDR2: SGHTA and FQGNSA.

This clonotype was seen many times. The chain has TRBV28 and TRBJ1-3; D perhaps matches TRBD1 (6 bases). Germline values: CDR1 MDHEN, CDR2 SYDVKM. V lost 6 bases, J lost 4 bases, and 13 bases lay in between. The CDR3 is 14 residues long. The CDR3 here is CASRTTGRGNTIYF. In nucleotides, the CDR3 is TGTGCCAGCAGGACTACAGGGAGGGGAAACACCATATATTTT. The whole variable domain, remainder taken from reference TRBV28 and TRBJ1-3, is DVKVTQSSRYLVKRTGEKVFLECVQDMDHENMFWYRQDPGLGLRLIYFSYDVKMKEKGDIPEGYSVSREKKERFSLILESASTNQTSMYLCASRTTGRGNTIYFGEGSWLTVV.

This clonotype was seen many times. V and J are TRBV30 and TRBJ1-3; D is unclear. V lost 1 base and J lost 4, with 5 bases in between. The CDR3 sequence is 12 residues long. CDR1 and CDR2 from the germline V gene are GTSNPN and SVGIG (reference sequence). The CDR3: CAWSGAGNTIYF. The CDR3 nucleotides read TGTGCCTGGAGTGGGGCAGGAAACACCATATATTTT.

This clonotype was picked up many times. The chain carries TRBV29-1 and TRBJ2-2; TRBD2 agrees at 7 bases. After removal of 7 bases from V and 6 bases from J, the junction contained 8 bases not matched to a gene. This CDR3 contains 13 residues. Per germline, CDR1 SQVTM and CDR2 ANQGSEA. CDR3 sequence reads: CSGGGRGPGELFF. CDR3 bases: TGCAGCGGGGGGGGGAGAGGACCCGGGGAGCTGTTTTTT.

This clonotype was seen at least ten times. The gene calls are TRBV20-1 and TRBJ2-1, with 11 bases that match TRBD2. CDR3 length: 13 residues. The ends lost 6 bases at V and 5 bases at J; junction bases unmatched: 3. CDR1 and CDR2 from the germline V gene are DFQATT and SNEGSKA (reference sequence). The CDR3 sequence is CSAVSGRDNEQFF. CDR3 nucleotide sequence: TGCAGTGCCGTTAGCGGGAGGGACAATGAGCAGTTCTTC.

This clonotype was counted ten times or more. The DNA for the CDR3 is TGCAGCGGGGTGGGGACTATTCTTGGGGAGACCCAGTACTTC. Translation: CSGVGTILGETQYF. The chain has TRBV29-1 and TRBJ2-5, with 7 positions matching TRBD2. The CDR3 extends over 14 amino acids. Germline V lookup: CDR1 SQVTM, CDR2 ANQGSEA. Trimming took 7 bases from V and 5 from J; bases not matched to a gene: 13. The full variable domain, its missing parts supplied by reference TRBV29-1 and TRBJ2-5, is SAVISQKPSRDICQRGTSLTIQCQVDSQVTMMFWYRQQPGQSLTLIATANQGSEATYESGFVIDKFPISRPNLTFSTLTVSNMSPEDSSIYLCSGVGTILGETQYFGPGTRLLVL.

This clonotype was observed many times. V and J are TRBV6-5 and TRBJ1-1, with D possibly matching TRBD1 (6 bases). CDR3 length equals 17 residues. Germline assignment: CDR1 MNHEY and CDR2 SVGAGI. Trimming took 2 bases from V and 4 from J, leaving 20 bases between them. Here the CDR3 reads CASSYGVRGVWGTEAFF. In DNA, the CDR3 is TGTGCCAGCAGTTACGGCGTCAGGGGAGTGTGGGGCACTGAAGCTTTCTTT.

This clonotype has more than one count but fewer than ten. In DNA form, the CDR3 reads TGTGCCAGTAGTATAGATCACGCGACTAGAGAGACCCACGAGCAGTACTTC. This encodes CASSIDHATRETHEQYF. This chain joins TRBV19 and TRBJ2-7; D is possibly TRBD2 (6 bases). Trimming took off 0 bases at V and 5 bases at J, with 20 bases between the two ends. There are 17 residues in the CDR3. Per the germline V gene, CDR1 is LNHDA and CDR2 is SQIVND (reference sequence).

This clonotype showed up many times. As DNA, the CDR3 is TGTGCCAGCAGTCTGACAGCGGATACCCCGAACCAGCATTTT. This codes for CASSLTADTPNQHF. The chain carries TRBV6-4 and TRBJ1-5; perhaps TRBD1 as D (5 bases). V was trimmed by 5 bases and J by 12 bases, leaving 20 bases between them. In germline, CDR1 is MRHNA, CDR2 SNTAGT. This CDR3 has 14 residues.